This T cell receptor beta chain emerged from a study of response to subunit inactivated influenza vaccine. The CDR3 contains 15 residues. V dropped 2 bases and J dropped 3 bases, with 12 bases sitting between them. Germline assignment: CDR1 SNHLY and CDR2 FYNNEI. Whole-study results and caveats: Each seasonal influenza vaccination recruits few new T cells, the authors suggested.

This clonotype was observed a few times. Its target is unknown. MiXCR was run by TCRdb on the RT-PCR reads, yielding one entry per CDR3 protein. The repertoire holds around 790,000 distinct CDR3 sequences, with about 20% as singletons. This receptor was taken from a man in his fifties or sixties who received an inactivated influenza vaccine. The chain recombines TRBV2 with TRBJ2-3, with D possibly being TRBD1 (6 bases). The sequenced sample was PBMCs from blood, obtained roughly 5 days after vaccination. CDR3: CASSEIQGRTDTQYF. The CDR3 bases are TGTGCCAGCAGTGAAATACAGGGTCGGACAGATACGCAGTATTTT.